The rows below give T cell receptor beta chains drawn from one sample of a study of cytomegalovirus exposure and HLA in healthy donors. Profiled with immunoSEQ multiplex PCR; TCRdb holds only in-frame clones, not every one. The table has roughly 150,000 clones, less than 9.5% seen once. The specimen was PBMCs. Receptor source: a male donor in good health and CMV-seronegative. Each CDR3 is given with its conserved first and last residue. The D gene is left open where the match is weak. Size is omitted from some rows. Given values are once, few, many or a class for expanded clones.

cdr3_aa cdr3_nt d_call clone_size j_call v_call
CAWENDGEETQYF TGTGCCTGGGAGAATGACGGGGAAGAGACCCAGTACTTC NA few TRBJ2-5 TRBV30
CASTPIGDRRVKETQYF TGTGCCAGCACCCCGATAGGGGACAGGCGAGTCAAGGAGACCCAGTACTTC TRBD1 NA TRBJ2-5 TRBV7-9
CASSKQGSDEQFF TGTGCCAGTAGTAAGCAGGGGTCCGATGAGCAGTTCTTC NA few TRBJ2-1 TRBV19
CASSPQRTSGDQETQYF TGTGCCAGCTCACCACAAAGGACTAGCGGAGATCAAGAGACCCAGTACTTC TRBD2 once TRBJ2-5 TRBV18
CASSEFIWDSSGAFF TGTGCCAGCAGTGAATTTATCTGGGACTCCTCCGGGGCTTTCTTT NA few TRBJ1-1 TRBV6-1
CASSDPGGSTNEKLFF TGTGCCAGCAGTGACCCAGGGGGGTCGACTAATGAAAAACTGTTTTTT TRBD1 NA TRBJ1-4 TRBV6-1
CASSQANLQAGANVLTF TGCGCCAGCAGCCAAGCCAATCTTCAAGCGGGGGCCAACGTCCTGACTTTC NA few TRBJ2-6 TRBV4-1
CASSPDRAYGYTF TGTGCCAGCAGTCCTGACAGGGCCTATGGCTACACCTTC TRBD1 few TRBJ1-2 TRBV28
CSAEDSVKQYF TGCAGTGCAGAAGACAGCGTCAAGCAGTACTTC NA few TRBJ2-7 TRBV20-1
CASSGTGGPYEQYF TGTGCCAGCAGCGGGACAGGGGGACCCTACGAGCAGTACTTC TRBD1 few TRBJ2-7 TRBV6-1
CASGDRGDTEAFF TGTGCCAGCGGGGACAGGGGTGACACTGAAGCTTTCTTT TRBD1 NA TRBJ1-1 TRBV19
CASSMGPTGGSYNEQFF TGTGCCAGTAGTATGGGCCCTACAGGGGGCTCCTACAATGAGCAGTTCTTC TRBD1 few TRBJ2-1 TRBV19
CASSLGTGVVAEKLFF TGCGCCAGCAGCTTGGGGACAGGGGTTGTGGCGGAAAAACTGTTTTTT TRBD1 NA TRBJ1-4 TRBV5-1
CASRGGAEETQYF TGTGCCAGCAGGGGCGGGGCTGAAGAGACCCAGTACTTC NA NA TRBJ2-5 TRBV28
CASSYMTGVKYF TGTGCCAGCAGCTACATGACAGGGGTCAAGTATTTT TRBD1 NA TRBJ2-3 TRBV7-3
CASSPYQGTANTGELFF TGTGCCAGCTCACCTTACCAGGGGACCGCGAACACCGGGGAGCTGTTTTTT NA few TRBJ2-2 TRBV18
CASSLAEWGRTYNEQFF TGTGCCAGCAGCTTAGCGGAGTGGGGGCGTACCTACAATGAGCAGTTCTTC NA NA TRBJ2-1 TRBV7-6
CSAGGQLNTEAFF TGCAGCGCTGGGGGCCAGCTTAACACTGAAGCTTTCTTT NA few TRBJ1-1 TRBV29-1
CASSPLGRGEQYF TGTGCCAGCTCACCATTGGGCCGGGGGGAGCAGTACTTC NA NA TRBJ2-7 TRBV18
CASSGAGTGLNQPQHF TGTGCCAGCTCAGGCGCCGGGACAGGATTAAATCAGCCCCAGCATTTT TRBD1 few TRBJ1-5 TRBV18
CASSLGANTEAFF TGTGCCAGCAGCTTAGGAGCGAACACTGAAGCTTTCTTT NA few TRBJ1-1 TRBV7-2
CARIGGVRNTGELFF TGTGCCAGAATCGGGGGGGTCAGGAACACCGGGGAGCTGTTTTTT TRBD2 few TRBJ2-2 TRBV5-3
CASSYGDGSTDTQYF TGTGCCAGCAGTTACGGTGACGGGAGCACAGATACGCAGTATTTT NA few TRBJ2-3 TRBV6-5